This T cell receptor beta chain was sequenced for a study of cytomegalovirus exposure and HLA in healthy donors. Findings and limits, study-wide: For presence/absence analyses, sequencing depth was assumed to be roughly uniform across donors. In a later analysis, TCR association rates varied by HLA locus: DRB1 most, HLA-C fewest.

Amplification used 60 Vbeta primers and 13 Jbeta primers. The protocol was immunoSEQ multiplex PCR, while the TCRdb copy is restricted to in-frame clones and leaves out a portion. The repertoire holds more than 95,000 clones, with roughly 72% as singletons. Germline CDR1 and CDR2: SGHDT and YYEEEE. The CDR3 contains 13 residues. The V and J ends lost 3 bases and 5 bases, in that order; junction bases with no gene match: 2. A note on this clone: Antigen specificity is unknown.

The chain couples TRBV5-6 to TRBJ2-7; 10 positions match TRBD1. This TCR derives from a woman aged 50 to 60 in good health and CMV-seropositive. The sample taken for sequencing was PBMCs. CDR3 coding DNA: TGTGCCAGCAGCTCGGGACAGGGGCACGAGCAGTACTTC. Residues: CASSSGQGHEQYF.